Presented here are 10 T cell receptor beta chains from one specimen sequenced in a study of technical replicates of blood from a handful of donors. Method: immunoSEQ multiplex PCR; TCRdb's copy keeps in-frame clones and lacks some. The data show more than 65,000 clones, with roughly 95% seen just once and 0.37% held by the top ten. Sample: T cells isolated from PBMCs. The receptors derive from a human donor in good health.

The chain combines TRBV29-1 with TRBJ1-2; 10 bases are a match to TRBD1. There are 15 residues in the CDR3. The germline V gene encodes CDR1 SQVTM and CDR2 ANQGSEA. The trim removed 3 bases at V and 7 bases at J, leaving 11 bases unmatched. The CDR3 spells CSVDNKDRGVIGYTF. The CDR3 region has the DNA TGCAGCGTTGACAATAAGGACAGGGGGGTTATTGGCTACACCTTC. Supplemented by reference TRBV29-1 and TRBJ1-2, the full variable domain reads SAVISQKPSRDICQRGTSLTIQCQVDSQVTMMFWYRQQPGQSLTLIATANQGSEATYESGFVIDKFPISRPNLTFSTLTVSNMSPEDSSIYLCSVDNKDRGVIGYTFGSGTRLTVV.

CDR3 amino acids: CASSTSGAVQETQYF. Written as DNA, the CDR3 is TGTGCCAGCAGCACCAGCGGGGCCGTCCAAGAGACCCAGTACTTC. The J gene is TRBJ2-5, the V gene TRBV6-5; the match to TRBD2 covers 7 bases. Germline CDR1 and CDR2: MNHEY and SVGAGI. Trimming at V came to 6 bases and at J to 1 base, leaving 8 bases not matched to a gene. The CDR3 is 15 amino acids.

This CDR3 reads CASSLGLAENREQYF. The CDR3 nucleotides read TGCGCCAGCAGCTTGGGCTTAGCGGAAAATCGGGAGCAGTACTTC. This sequence joins TRBV5-1 and TRBJ2-7, with D tentatively TRBD2 (6 bases). Germline V gene sequence: CDR1 SGHRS, CDR2 YFSETQ. The CDR3 contains 15 residues. V was shortened by 0 bases and J by 7 bases, with 17 bases between the two germline ends.

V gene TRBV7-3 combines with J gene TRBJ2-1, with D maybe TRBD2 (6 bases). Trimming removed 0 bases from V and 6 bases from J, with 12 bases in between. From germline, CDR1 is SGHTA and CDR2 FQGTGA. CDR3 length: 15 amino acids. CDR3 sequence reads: CASSLTAGLVNEQFF. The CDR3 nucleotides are TGTGCCAGCAGCTTAACGGCGGGGCTAGTCAATGAGCAGTTCTTC.

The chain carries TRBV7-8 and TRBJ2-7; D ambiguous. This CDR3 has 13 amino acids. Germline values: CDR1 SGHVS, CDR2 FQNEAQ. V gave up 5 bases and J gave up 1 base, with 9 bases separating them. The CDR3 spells CASSLSRSYEQYF. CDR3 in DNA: TGTGCCAGCAGCCTTAGCCGGTCCTACGAGCAGTACTTC.

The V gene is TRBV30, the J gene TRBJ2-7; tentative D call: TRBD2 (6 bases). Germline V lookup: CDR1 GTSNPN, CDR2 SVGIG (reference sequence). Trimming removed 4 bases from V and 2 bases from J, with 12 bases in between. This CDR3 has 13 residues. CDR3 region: CAWTSREPYEQYF. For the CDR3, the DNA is TGTGCCTGGACAAGTCGGGAGCCCTACGAGCAGTACTTC.

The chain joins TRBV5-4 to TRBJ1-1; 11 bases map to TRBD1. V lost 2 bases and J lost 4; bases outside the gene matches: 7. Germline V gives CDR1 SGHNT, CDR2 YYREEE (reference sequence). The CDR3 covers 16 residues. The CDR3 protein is CASSFGSGTGGTEAFF. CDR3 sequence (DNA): TGTGCCAGCAGCTTTGGATCCGGGACAGGGGGCACTGAAGCTTTCTTT.

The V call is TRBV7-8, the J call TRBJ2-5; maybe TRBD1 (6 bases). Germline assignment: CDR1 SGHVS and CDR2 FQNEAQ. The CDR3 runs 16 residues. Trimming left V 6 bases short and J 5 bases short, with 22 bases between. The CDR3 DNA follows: TGTGCCAGCAGTTTTAAGACAGGCACCTATTCGGAGACCCAGTACTTC. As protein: CASSFKTGTYSETQYF.

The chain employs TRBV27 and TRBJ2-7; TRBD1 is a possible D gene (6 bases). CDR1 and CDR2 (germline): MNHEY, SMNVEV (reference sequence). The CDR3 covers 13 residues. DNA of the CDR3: TGTATTTCCATCGGACAGAGTTCCTACGAGCAGTACTTC. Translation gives CISIGQSSYEQYF.

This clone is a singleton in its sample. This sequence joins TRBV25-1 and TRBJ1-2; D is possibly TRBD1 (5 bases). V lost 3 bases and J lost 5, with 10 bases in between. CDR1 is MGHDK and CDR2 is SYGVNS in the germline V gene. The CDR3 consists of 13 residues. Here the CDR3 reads CASSDTGGYGYTF. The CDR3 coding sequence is TGTGCCAGCAGTGACACTGGGGGGTATGGCTACACCTTC.